The 3 T cell receptor beta chains listed next were all sequenced from one sample in a study of blood T cell repertoires in COVID-19. Clones were read by immunoSEQ multiplex PCR, and TCRdb kept only the in-frame ones, dropping some. Here the sample spans more than 100,000 clones, around 90% being singletons. The specimen sequenced was peripheral blood. The receptors here all came from an older woman with COVID-19, enrolled during active disease.

The V gene is TRBV19, the J gene TRBJ1-2; D is unresolved. Trimming stripped 4 bases from V and 7 bases from J, with 10 bases between. CDR1 and CDR2 (germline): LNHDA, SQIVND (reference sequence). CDR3 length: 12 amino acids. This CDR3 reads CASSTREAGYTF. The CDR3 coding sequence is TGTGCCAGTAGTACCCGGGAGGCTGGCTACACCTTC.

The CDR3 loop is CASSLLDEQYF. The CDR3 bases are TGTGCCAGCAGCTTGTTAGACGAGCAGTACTTC. The chain employs TRBV5-6 and TRBJ2-7; D remains ambiguous. V was trimmed by 1 base and J by 5 bases, leaving 4 bases between them. This CDR3 comprises 11 residues. In germline, CDR1 is SGHDT, CDR2 YYEEEE. Complete variable domain (other parts from reference TRBV5-6 and TRBJ2-7): DAGVTQSPTHLIKTRGQQVTLRCSPKSGHDTVSWYQQALGQGPQFIFQYYEEEERQRGNFPDRFSGHQFPNYSSELNVNALLLGDSALYLCASSLLDEQYFGPGTRLTVT.

This clone was seen just once. The rearrangement uses TRBV19 and TRBJ1-2; no reliable D call. Trimming took 5 bases from V and 3 from J, leaving 10 bases between them. CDR1 and CDR2 from the germline V gene are LNHDA and SQIVND (reference sequence). This CDR3 has 13 amino acids. The DNA of the CDR3 is TGTGCCAGTAGTTCAAACAGTTACTATGGCTACACCTTC. Translating it yields CASSSNSYYGYTF.